The rows below give T cell receptor beta chains drawn from one sample of a study of blood T cell repertoires in COVID-19. Clones were sequenced by immunoSEQ multiplex PCR, and TCRdb holds only the in-frame ones, with some missing. The sample holds around 30,000 clones, approximately 91% seen once. The specimen was peripheral blood. The source of these receptors is a human donor in a cohort sampled during active COVID-19. The CDR3 runs from the conserved cysteine through the conserved F or W. The D gene is left open where the match is weak. Only part of the rows carry a size: once, few, many, or a class if the clone is expanded.

J gene	D gene	V gene	clone size	CDR3 DNA	CDR3 protein
TRBJ2-5	TRBD2	TRBV4-2	NA	TGTGCCAGCAGCCAAGGGGGAGGCGGGAGGGCCGTTGGACCCCCAGAGACCCAGTACTTC	CASSQGGGGRAVGPPETQYF
TRBJ2-1	NA	TRBV10-3	NA	TGTGCCATCAGTGTAATCAGATCCGATGAGCAGTTCTTC	CAISVIRSDEQFF
TRBJ1-1	TRBD1	TRBV7-8	NA	TGTGCCAGCAGCTTCGGACAGGGGAACACTGAAGCTTTCTTT	CASSFGQGNTEAFF
TRBJ2-1	NA	TRBV27	NA	TGTGCCAGCAGTTTAGAACGGGGGTCCTTCTACAATGAGCAGTTCTTC	CASSLERGSFYNEQFF
TRBJ1-6	NA	TRBV18	NA	TGTGCCAGCCGCACTGTCGGGGGCTCCTATAATTCACCCCTCCACTTT	CASRTVGGSYNSPLHF
TRBJ2-3	NA	TRBV18	NA	TGTGCCAGCTCACCATCCAGGGTTACTAGCACAGATACGCAGTATTTT	CASSPSRVTSTDTQYF
TRBJ1-2	TRBD1	TRBV28	NA	TGTGCCAGCAGGGAGACAGGGGATGGCTACACCTTC	CASRETGDGYTF
TRBJ2-5	TRBD2	TRBV3-1/TRBV3-2	NA	TGTGCCAGCACCTGGACTAGCGGGGGCCAAGAGACCCAGTACTTC	CASTWTSGGQETQYF
TRBJ2-2	NA	TRBV30	NA	TGTGCCTGGAGTGTATTGGCTCAACCCACCGGGGAGCTGTTTTTT	CAWSVLAQPTGELFF
TRBJ1-5	NA	TRBV7-2	NA	TGTGCCAGCAGCTTAATGTCAGGGTATTCCAATCAGCCCCAGCATTTT	CASSLMSGYSNQPQHF
TRBJ1-2	NA	TRBV3-1/TRBV3-2	NA	TGTGCCAGCAGCCAAGAAGGCGGATTCTATGGCTACACCTTC	CASSQEGGFYGYTF
TRBJ1-4	NA	TRBV7-2	NA	TGTGCCAGCAGCTTAAATACCCCCCACAGGTATCTAGGTGAAAAACTGTTTTTT	CASSLNTPHRYLGEKLFF
TRBJ2-2	TRBD1	TRBV7-7	NA	TGTGCTAGCAGCGTCGGGACAGGGCTAACCGGGGAGCTGTTTTTT	CASSVGTGLTGELFF
TRBJ1-1	NA	TRBV30	NA	TGTGCCCTACAGGGTGGGAACACTGAAGCTTTCTTT	CALQGGNTEAFF
TRBJ2-1	TRBD1	TRBV24-1	NA	TGTGCCACCAGTGATCTAGGGGACAGCCATGAGCAGTTCTTC	CATSDLGDSHEQFF
TRBJ1-1	NA	TRBV19	NA	TGTGCCTCAGGACTCCCTGGAACTGAAGCTTTCTTT	CASGLPGTEAFF
TRBJ2-1	TRBD2	TRBV4-1	NA	TGCGCCAGCGCCCGACTAGCGGCCTGGGGTGAGCAGTTCTTC	CASARLAAWGEQFF
TRBJ2-5	TRBD1	TRBV14	NA	TGTGCCAGCAGCCATGAAACAGGGGACGTGCGAGAGACCCAGTACTTC	CASSHETGDVRETQYF
TRBJ2-5	NA	TRBV13	NA	TGTGCCAGCAGCCCGCTACGCCAAGAGACCCAGTACTTC	CASSPLRQETQYF
TRBJ1-5	NA	TRBV19	NA	TGTGCCAGTAGTATGGACAGTTGGCAGCCCCAGCATTTT	CASSMDSWQPQHF
TRBJ2-3	NA	TRBV6-1	NA	TGTGCCAGCAGTGAACTGTCTGTTTCCACAGATACGCAGTATTTT	CASSELSVSTDTQYF
TRBJ1-5	NA	TRBV5-1	NA	TGCGCCAGCACCCCAAATCAGCCCCAGCATTTT	CASTPNQPQHF
TRBJ1-6	NA	TRBV6-2/TRBV6-3	NA	TGTGCCAGCAGTTACTCGACTAGGACGTCACCCCTCCACTTT	CASSYSTRTSPLHF
TRBJ2-6	NA	TRBV11-3	NA	TGTGCCAGCAGCTTAACGTTACGGGACTGGCTGAAAACTGGGGCCAACGTCCTGACTTTC	CASSLTLRDWLKTGANVLTF
TRBJ2-1	NA	TRBV27	NA	TGTGCCAGCAGTCGGTTGCTTAGCATCTCCTACAATGAGCAGTTCTTC	CASSRLLSISYNEQFF
TRBJ1-3	NA	TRBV25-1	NA	TGTGCCAGCACTACCTACGCTGGAAACACCATATATTTT	CASTTYAGNTIYF
TRBJ2-5	NA	TRBV28	NA	TGTGCCAGCAGTCTACCACAGGACAATCGGGCCCAGTACTTC	CASSLPQDNRAQYF
TRBJ1-2	NA	TRBV28	NA	TGTGCCAGCAGTCCCGGGGAGAACTATGGCTACACCTTC	CASSPGENYGYTF
TRBJ1-5	TRBD1	TRBV6-2/TRBV6-3	NA	TGTGCCAGCAGTAGACAGGGCAGGCAGCCCCAGCATTTT	CASSRQGRQPQHF
TRBJ1-4	NA	TRBV27	NA	TGTGCCAGCAGCTCCCTCGGGGGAGTTAATGAAAAACTGTTTTTT	CASSSLGGVNEKLFF
TRBJ2-3	TRBD2	TRBV7-9	NA	TGTGCCAGCAGCCAGAGTTGGAGCGGGGGCCTAGATACGCAGTATTTT	CASSQSWSGGLDTQYF
TRBJ1-2	NA	TRBV5-6	once	TGTGCCAGCAGCTTGTACCGGGGAAGTCAAGGCTACACCTTC	CASSLYRGSQGYTF
TRBJ1-6	TRBD1	TRBV2	NA	TGTGCCAGCAGCCTGGGACAGGTTCCTAATTCACCCCTCCACTTT	CASSLGQVPNSPLHF
TRBJ1-1	NA	TRBV18	NA	TGTGCCAGCTCACCTAATCAACAGGGCGAAGCTTTCTTT	CASSPNQQGEAFF
TRBJ1-6	NA	TRBV19	few	TGTGCCAGTAGTATGAGGGCAGATAATAATTCACCCCTCCACTTT	CASSMRADNNSPLHF
TRBJ1-2	NA	TRBV5-5	NA	TGTGCCAGCAGATCCAGGGCTAACTATGGCTACACCTTC	CASRSRANYGYTF
TRBJ1-2	TRBD1	TRBV4-1	NA	TGCGCCAGCAGCCAGCCTGACAGGGAAAACTATGGCTACACCTTC	CASSQPDRENYGYTF
TRBJ1-1	NA	TRBV5-1	NA	TGCGCCAGCAGCTTGACTGGGGGAGGGAACACTGAAGCTTTCTTT	CASSLTGGGNTEAFF
TRBJ1-4	TRBD1	TRBV7-2	once	TGTGCCAGCAGCTTATCGACAGGGCCTAATGAAAAACTGTTTTTT	CASSLSTGPNEKLFF
TRBJ1-2	NA	TRBV19	NA	TGTGCCGGGTCAACAGGGAGCCCGGGCGGGGGCTACACCTTC	CAGSTGSPGGGYTF
TRBJ1-5	TRBD1	TRBV28	NA	TGTGCCAGCAGTCTGCTAACCGGGACAGAGAATAGCAATCAGCCCCAGCATTTT	CASSLLTGTENSNQPQHF
TRBJ1-3	NA	TRBV12-1	NA	TGTGCCAGCAGCCCCCCGGGACAGGGCATCACCATATATTTT	CASSPPGQGITIYF
TRBJ1-1	NA	TRBV12-3/TRBV12-4	NA	TGTGCCAGCAGTCATAGTGGTGAAGCTTTCTTT	CASSHSGEAFF
TRBJ2-3	TRBD2	TRBV10-3	NA	TGTGCCAGCTCGGGGGCGCGGGAGGGCCAGACAGATACGCAGTATTTT	CASSGAREGQTDTQYF
TRBJ2-3	NA	TRBV15	NA	TGTGCCACCAGCAGAGATAGGGGACTTGGTTATACGCAGTATTTT	CATSRDRGLGYTQYF
TRBJ1-1	NA	TRBV27	NA	TGTGCCAGCAGTTTTGGGCAGTCGAACACTGAAGCTTTCTTT	CASSFGQSNTEAFF
TRBJ1-5	TRBD1	TRBV27	NA	TGTGCCAGCAGTCCCCAGGGGGCTGGCAATCAGCCCCAGCATTTT	CASSPQGAGNQPQHF
TRBJ2-4	NA	TRBV5-5	once	TGTGCCAGCAGCTTGTTCAGGGAAAACATTCAGTACTTC	CASSLFRENIQYF
TRBJ1-1	NA	TRBV10-3	NA	TGTGCCATCAGTGAAGGAGCCAATGGTGACACTGAAGCTTTCTTT	CAISEGANGDTEAFF